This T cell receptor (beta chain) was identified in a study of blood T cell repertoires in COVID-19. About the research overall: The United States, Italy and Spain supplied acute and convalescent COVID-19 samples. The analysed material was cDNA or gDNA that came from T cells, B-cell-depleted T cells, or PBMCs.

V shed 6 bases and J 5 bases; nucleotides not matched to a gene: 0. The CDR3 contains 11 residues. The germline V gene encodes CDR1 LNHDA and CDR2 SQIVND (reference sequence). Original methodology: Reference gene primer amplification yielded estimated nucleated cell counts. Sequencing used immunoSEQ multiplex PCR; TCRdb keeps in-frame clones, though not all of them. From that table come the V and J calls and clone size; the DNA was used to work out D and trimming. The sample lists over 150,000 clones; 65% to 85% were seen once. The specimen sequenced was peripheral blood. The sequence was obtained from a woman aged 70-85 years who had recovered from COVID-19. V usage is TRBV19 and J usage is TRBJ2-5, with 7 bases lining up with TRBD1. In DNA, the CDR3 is TGTGCCAGTAGGGACAGGGAGACCCAGTACTTC. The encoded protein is CASRDRETQYF. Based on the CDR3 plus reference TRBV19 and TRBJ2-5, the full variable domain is DGGITQSPKYLFRKEGQNVTLSCEQNLNHDAMYWYRQDPGQGLRLIYYSQIVNDFQKGDIAEGYSVSREKKESFPLTVTSAQKNPTAFYLCASRDRETQYFGPGTRLLVL.